The 8 T cell receptor beta chains in this list originate from one sample, sequenced in a study of T cell repertoires in cytomegalovirus infection (dated by TCRdb to the late 2010s). Reading the label with the study, this specimen's treatment or condition is: in vitro stimulation with specific CMV peptide epitopes to enrich CMV-specific T cells. Sequencer: Illumina HiSeq 1500. Using fastp trimming at Q25 and MiXCR clonotype assembly, TCRdb reanalyzed the public sequencing data and kept in-frame beta chains. Here each entry gathers all rows of one CDR3 protein and keeps the most common genes and DNA. This sample comprises 35,000 or so distinct CDR3 sequences, less than 60% of them detected only once. About 93% of the sample is in the top ten clones. What these receptors recognize is not known. Source: CD8+ T cells from cultured PBMCs, taken from culture after CMV antigen stimulation. The receptors shown here come from a human donor in good health (CMV status not recorded). Some clones in this sample may be carry-over from other donors' samples.

This chain connects TRBV19 to TRBJ2-6; TRBD1 agrees at 12 bases. CDR1 and CDR2 from the germline V gene are LNHDA and SQIVND (reference sequence). The CDR3 spans 19 residues. With 5 bases clipped from V and 0 bases from J, the junction kept 8 bases outside the gene matches. CDR3 bases: TGTGCCAGTAGTCCCCGGGACAGGGGGCGCCCCTCTGGGGCCAACGTCCTGACTTTC. This codes for CASSPRDRGRPSGANVLTF.

The genes are TRBV4-2 and TRBJ2-2, with D perhaps being TRBD1 or TRBD2 (6 bases each). This CDR3 has 18 residues. Per the germline V gene, CDR1 is LGHNA and CDR2 is YNFKEQ. V was cut by 1 base and J by 4 bases, with 19 bases left in between. The CDR3 protein is CASSQGPPGAEGTGELFF. The CDR3 DNA sequence: TGTGCCAGCAGCCAAGGACCCCCGGGGGCTGAGGGCACCGGGGAGCTGTTTTTT.

About this clonotype: Its ends do not fully match the called genes, so a read error is possible. The chain carries TRBV5-3 and TRBJ2-3; 8 bases are a match to TRBD2. TRBV5-3 is sorted into the ORF group, with uncertain function. This CDR3 has 17 residues. The CDR3 region has the DNA TGTGCCAGCAGCTTGTATGGCCAGCGGGAGAGCACAGATACGCAGTATTTT. It codes for CASSLYGQRESTDTQYF.

The chain uses TRBV12-3 or TRBV12-4 and TRBJ1-1, with D unresolved. Trimming took 6 bases from V and 5 from J, leaving 16 bases between them. The CDR3 runs to 14 residues. The CDR3 bases are TGTGCCAGCAGAACCGGGTTTCACAGAACTGAAGCTTTCTTT. Its translation is CASRTGFHRTEAFF.

The genes are TRBV27 and TRBJ2-1; D is unresolved. Germline CDR1 and CDR2: MNHEY and SMNVEV (reference sequence). Trimming removed 6 bases at V and 4 bases at J, with 4 bases between. The CDR3 runs to 11 residues. The CDR3 is CASRQYNEQFF. CDR3 in DNA: TGTGCCAGCAGACAGTACAATGAGCAGTTCTTC.

This clonotype has just a few counts. This chain links TRBV12-5 with TRBJ2-4, with TRBD2 identical over 8 bases. CDR3 length: 13 amino acids. The germline V gene encodes CDR1 LGHNT and CDR2 FRNRAP. J lost 6 bases, V lost 3 bases, and 1 base had no gene match. CDR3 sequence: CASGFRGGNIQYF. DNA for the CDR3: TGTGCTAGTGGTTTTCGGGGGGGAAACATTCAGTACTTC. The full variable domain, rest sourced from reference TRBV12-5 and TRBJ2-4, is DARVTQTPRHKVTEMGQEVTMRCQPILGHNTVFWYRQTMMQGLELLAYFRNRAPLDDSGMPKDRFSAEMPDATLATLKIQPSEPRDSAVYFCASGFRGGNIQYFGAGTRLSVL.

This chain connects TRBV5-6 to TRBJ2-7; 9 nucleotides agree with TRBD1. Trimming cost V 4 bases and J 3 bases; bases outside gene matches: 5. CDR1 and CDR2 from the germline V gene are SGHDT and YYEEEE. The CDR3 spans 14 residues. CDR3 region: CASSPGQGNYEQYF. DNA of the CDR3: TGTGCCAGCAGCCCAGGACAGGGGAACTACGAGCAGTACTTC.

The V gene is TRBV7-9, the J gene TRBJ2-7; 9 bases map to TRBD1. V was clipped by 5 bases and J by 5 bases; unmatched bases: 7. The germline V gene encodes CDR1 SEHNR and CDR2 FQNEAQ (reference sequence). The CDR3 is 14 amino acids. The CDR3 is CASSDRDRDHEQYF. The CDR3 nucleotides are TGTGCCAGCAGCGACCGGGACAGGGACCACGAGCAGTACTTC.